What follows describes a single TCR beta chain. This table comes from immunoSEQ multiplex PCR, and its TCRdb copy is limited to in-frame clones, with some not included. The data hold 150,000 to 200,000 clones, with nearly 90% observed a single time. The data were obtained in a study of cytomegalovirus exposure and HLA in healthy donors. The length of the CDR3 is 14 residues. CDR1 and CDR2 from the germline V gene are MNHEY and SMNVEV (reference sequence). Trimming took off 5 bases at V and 2 bases at J, with 10 bases between the two ends. Sequenced sample: PBMCs. This receptor was identified in a man aged 18 to 29 in good health and CMV-seropositive. The V gene is TRBV27, the J gene TRBJ2-1; no clear D. The CDR3 is CASSMIPTYNEQFF. The DNA of the CDR3 is TGTGCCAGCAGTATGATACCTACCTACAATGAGCAGTTCTTC.